Each of the 15 T cell receptor beta chains below was sequenced from the same sample in a study of T cells in Graves' hyperthyroidism and ophthalmopathy (dated by TCRdb to about 2019). Library preparation employed multiplex PCR. The listed sequencing device is Illumina HiSeq 2000. Amplification of TCR beta CDR3 regions was carried out from RNA transcripts. The TCR CDR3 was subjected to a first round of RT-PCR using the HTBI primer set and the Qiagen OneStep RT-PCR kit. TCRdb ran its own pipeline on the public reads, namely fastp trimming at Q25 and MiXCR clone calling, and kept in-frame beta chains. Each entry is one CDR3 protein sequence, shown with its most common DNA and genes. The sample contains around 300,000 distinct CDR3 sequences, 20% to 30% of them found a single time. Over 25% of the sample is held by the ten biggest clonotypes. The sample was blood. These receptors originate from a man between 35 and 55 years old with Graves' hyperthyroidism that later progressed to Graves' ophthalmopathy.

This clonotype was observed at least ten times. V is TRBV9 and J is TRBJ2-6; D ambiguous. V was shortened by 3 bases and J by 2 bases, with 15 bases between the two germline ends. CDR3 size: 17 residues. CDR1 and CDR2 (germline): SGDLS, YYNGEE. The DNA of the CDR3 is TGTGCCAGCAGCGGGAACTACCAACCGCCTGGGGCCAACGTCCTGACTTTC. As protein: CASSGNYQPPGANVLTF.

This clonotype was seen only once. The chain links TRBV12-3 or TRBV12-4 to TRBJ2-3; a possible D gene is TRBD2 (6 bases). CDR3 size: 16 residues. Deletions cut 5 bases from V and 0 bases from J, with 15 bases between. CDR3 region: CASSPRGSASTDTQYF. In DNA form, the CDR3 reads TGTGCCAGCAGTCCGCGGGGTAGCGCAAGCACAGATACGCAGTATTTT.

This clonotype was observed a few times. The chain combines TRBV13 with TRBJ2-5; 7 bases agree with TRBD1. Per the germline V gene, CDR1 is PRHDT and CDR2 is FYEKMQ (reference sequence). J was trimmed by 7 bases and V by 3 bases; bases with no gene match: 8. The CDR3 consists of 14 residues. The CDR3 is CASSLGTVGSTQYF. The CDR3 DNA reads TGTGCCAGCAGCTTGGGGACAGTGGGGTCGACCCAGTACTTC.

Ten or more counts support this clonotype. The chain carries TRBV20-1 and TRBJ2-7, with D unresolved. CDR1 is DFQATT, CDR2 SNEGSKA, per germline (reference sequence). The ends were cut back, 2 bases at V and 6 bases at J, with 17 bases in the middle. There are 14 residues in the CDR3. The CDR3 coding sequence is TGCAGTGCTAGACTCCCAATCAGAACCGGCGAGCAGTACTTC. It yields the protein CSARLPIRTGEQYF.

This clonotype was counted at least ten times. In this CDR3 the conserved last residue, phenylalanine or tryptophan, is missing, so a read error is likely. The chain links TRBV28 to TRBJ1-3; D is possibly TRBD1 (5 bases). Looked up from germline, CDR1 is MDHEN and CDR2 is SYDVKM. The CDR3 sequence is 15 residues long. V lost 6 bases and J lost 0, with 12 bases in between. The CDR3 region is CASRSDMRSGNTIYS. As DNA, the CDR3 is TGTGCCAGCAGATCGGACATGCGCTCTGGAAACACCATATATTCT.

This clonotype showed up many times. The gene calls are TRBV2 and TRBJ1-2, with 9 bases fitting TRBD1. The CDR3 runs 15 residues. The ends lost 2 bases at V and 5 bases at J; junction bases unmatched: 6. From germline, CDR1 is SNHLY and CDR2 FYNNEI. This CDR3 is CASSERKGQGYGYTF. CDR3 bases: TGTGCCAGCAGTGAACGTAAGGGACAGGGTTATGGCTACACCTTC.

This clonotype was picked up a small number of times. CDR3 nucleotides: TGTGCCAGTAGCGGGGGACAGGGACCTCAGCCCCAGCATTTT. Its protein product is CASSGGQGPQPQHF. The chain joins TRBV19 to TRBJ1-5; 9 bases align to TRBD1. Germline CDR1 is LNHDA and CDR2 is SQIVND (reference sequence). The CDR3 is made up of 14 amino acids. Germline trimming cut 6 bases from V and 6 bases from J; bases unmatched to any gene: 6.

Ten or more counts support this clonotype. The chain combines TRBV12-3 or TRBV12-4 with TRBJ1-1, with 7 bases lining up with TRBD1. The V segment lost 7 bases and the J segment 5 bases; nucleotides outside the gene matches: 7. This CDR3 has 13 amino acids. This CDR3 reads CASTDNRGTEAFF. The CDR3 DNA reads TGTGCCAGCACCGATAACAGGGGAACTGAAGCTTTCTTT.

The chain is built from TRBV18 and TRBJ1-5, with unresolved D. With 3 bases removed from V and 3 bases from J, the gap between germline ends came to 3 bases. Looked up from germline, CDR1 is KGHSH and CDR2 is LQKENI. The CDR3 covers 12 residues. This chain's CDR3 is CASSPINQPQHF. The CDR3 nucleotides are TGTGCCAGCTCACCTATCAATCAGCCCCAGCATTTT.

This clonotype was recorded at least ten times. This chain uses TRBV12-3 or TRBV12-4 with TRBJ1-5; TRBD1 matches at 9 bases. Trimming removed 2 bases from V and 7 bases from J; junction bases left unmatched: 0. The CDR3 contains 13 residues. In DNA form, the CDR3 reads TGTGCCAGCAGTTTAACAGGGGGCCAGCCCCAGCATTTT. It codes for CASSLTGGQPQHF.

This clonotype was recorded many times. The chain combines TRBV7-2 with TRBJ1-1; 8 bases fit TRBD1. Looked up from germline, CDR1 is SGHTA and CDR2 is FQGNSA. The CDR3 contains 16 residues. The J segment lost 6 bases and the V segment lost 5 bases, leaving 14 bases of the junction unmatched. This chain's CDR3 is CASSPSDRVGSAEAFF. The CDR3 coding sequence is TGTGCCAGCAGCCCATCGGACAGGGTGGGTAGCGCTGAAGCTTTCTTT.

Many counts were recorded for this clonotype. This chain connects TRBV10-3 to TRBJ1-6; the D is unclear. There are 19 residues in the CDR3. Looked up from germline, CDR1 is ENHRY and CDR2 is SYGVKD. Trimming stripped 6 bases from V and 0 bases from J, with 21 bases between. This chain's CDR3 is CAISPRDPGGSSYNSPLHF. In DNA form, the CDR3 reads TGTGCCATCAGCCCCCGTGACCCAGGAGGAAGCTCCTATAATTCACCCCTCCACTTT.

This clonotype was counted many times. This chain joins TRBV3-1 and TRBJ1-1; 7 bases map to TRBD1. CDR1 is LGHDT, CDR2 YNNKEL, per germline (reference sequence). The CDR3 loop spans 11 amino acids. Trimming removed 6 bases from V and 8 bases from J; junction bases left unmatched: 3. This chain's CDR3 is CASSQQGEAFF. CDR3 DNA sequence: TGTGCCAGCAGTCAACAGGGGGAAGCTTTCTTT.

The chain employs TRBV4-1 and TRBJ2-3; D remains ambiguous. The CDR3 contains 14 residues. Trimming took 2 bases from V and 4 from J, leaving 10 bases between them. Germline V gene sequence: CDR1 MGHRA, CDR2 YSYEKL. The CDR3 nucleotides read TGCGCCAGCAGCCAACCCTTTAGTGCAGATACGCAGTATTTT. Its protein is CASSQPFSADTQYF.

The V call is TRBV15, the J call TRBJ1-2; D is unclear. Trimming took off 1 base at V and 3 bases at J, with 12 bases between the two ends. The germline gives CDR1 LNHNV, CDR2 YYDKDF (reference sequence). The CDR3 spans 15 residues. The CDR3 nucleotides read TGTGCCACCAGCAGAGTTGGCAGTCAAGACTATGGCTACACCTTC. Translation: CATSRVGSQDYGYTF.